This entry lists 5 T cell receptor beta chains sequenced from one sample in a study of blood T cell repertoires in COVID-19. Clones were sequenced by immunoSEQ multiplex PCR, and TCRdb holds only the in-frame ones, with some missing. The table includes roughly 80,000 clones, almost 90% detected once. The sequenced sample consisted of peripheral blood. These receptors all come from a woman of 80 years or more with acute or convalescent COVID-19.

The V call is TRBV3-1 (or the pseudogene TRBV3-2), the J call TRBJ2-2; the match to TRBD2 covers 13 bases. CDR1 is LGHDT and CDR2 is YNNKEL in the germline V gene (reference sequence). J gave up 2 bases and V 3 bases, and 3 bases lay outside the gene matches. The CDR3 totals 17 residues. The CDR3 is CASSHGLAGDNTGELFF. Here the CDR3 DNA reads TGTGCCAGCAGCCATGGACTAGCGGGAGATAACACCGGGGAGCTGTTTTTT.

The chain has TRBV3-1 (or the pseudogene TRBV3-2) and TRBJ2-5; possible D gene TRBD2, 6 bases. Per the germline V gene, CDR1 is LGHDT and CDR2 is YNNKEL (reference sequence). The CDR3 extends over 12 amino acids. V was shortened by 4 bases and J by 9 bases, with 12 bases between the two germline ends. The CDR3 DNA follows: TGTGCCAGCAGCCTCCAGGAGGGGTCCCAGTACTTC. Amino acid sequence: CASSLQEGSQYF.

CDR3 DNA: TGTGCCAGCAGCCCACAGGGACAGCCCTATGGCTACACCTTC. Its translation: CASSPQGQPYGYTF. The chain carries TRBV28 and TRBJ1-2; 7 nucleotides match TRBD1. CDR3 length: 14 residues. From germline, CDR1 is MDHEN and CDR2 SYDVKM. V was clipped by 6 bases and J by 4 bases; unmatched bases: 8.

The V call is TRBV5-1, the J call TRBJ2-5, with TRBD2 identical over 15 bases. CDR1 and CDR2 from the germline V gene are SGHRS and YFSETQ. V shed 0 bases, J shed 4 bases, and the junction held 4 bases outside the gene matches. This CDR3 region has 17 residues. The CDR3 DNA reads TGCGCCAGCAGCTTGGGGACTAGCGGGAGGGCCCGAGAGACCCAGTACTTC. It is translated as CASSLGTSGRARETQYF.

A single count supports this clone. This sequence joins TRBV4-1 and TRBJ2-1; 7 positions agree with TRBD2. The V segment lost 8 bases and the J segment 6 bases; nucleotides outside the gene matches: 13. This CDR3 contains 15 residues. Germline CDR1 reads MGHRA; CDR2 reads YSYEKL. CDR3 nucleotide sequence: TGCGCCAGCGGGGTCGGGGCTAGCGGACTCAATGAGCAGTTCTTC. This sequence encodes CASGVGASGLNEQFF.